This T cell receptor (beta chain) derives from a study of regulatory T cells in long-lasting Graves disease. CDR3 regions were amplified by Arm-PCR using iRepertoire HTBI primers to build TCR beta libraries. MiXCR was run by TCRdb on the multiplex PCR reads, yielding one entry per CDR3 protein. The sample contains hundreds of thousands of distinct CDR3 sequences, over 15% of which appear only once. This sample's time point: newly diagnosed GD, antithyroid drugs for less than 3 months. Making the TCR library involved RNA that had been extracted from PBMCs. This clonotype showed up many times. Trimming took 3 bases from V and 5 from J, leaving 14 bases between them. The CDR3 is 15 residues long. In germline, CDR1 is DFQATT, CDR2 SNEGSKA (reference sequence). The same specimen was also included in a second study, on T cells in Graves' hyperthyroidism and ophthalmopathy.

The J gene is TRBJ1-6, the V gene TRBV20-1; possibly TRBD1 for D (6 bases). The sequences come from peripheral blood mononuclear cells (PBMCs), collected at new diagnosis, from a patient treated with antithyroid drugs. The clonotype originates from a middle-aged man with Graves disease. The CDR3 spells CSASPRDTHNSPLHF. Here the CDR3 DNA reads TGCAGTGCTAGCCCCCGGGACACTCATAATTCACCCCTCCACTTT.